This TCR beta chain is drawn from a study of blood T cell repertoires in COVID-19. On the study more broadly: Italy, Spain and the United States were the sources of the convalescent and acute COVID-19 samples.

In the source study's methods: Reference gene primer amplification gave nucleated cell count estimates. Using immunoSEQ multiplex PCR, the repertoire was profiled, and TCRdb retains in-frame clones only, with some absent. V and J calls and clone size are given by that table; D and trimming were obtained from the DNA. The data contain about 270,000 clones, 88% of them singletons. Of note for this clone: The same CDR3 is also encoded by other DNA sequences in this sample.

Individuals drawn from about 26 US areas were roughly 18 to 95 years old. Cohort 3 donors were reported recovered after two negative PCRs, clearance, or symptom resolution. V was trimmed by 10 bases and J by 7 bases, leaving 8 bases between them. From germline, CDR1 is MDHEN and CDR2 SYDVKM. The CDR3 spans 10 residues. The TCR sequence derives from a woman in her forties or fifties who had recovered from COVID-19. The chain couples TRBV28 to TRBJ1-5; D not resolved. Sequenced input: PBMCs or T cells enriched from blood (not recorded which). This chain's CDR3 is CATGNQPQHF. CDR3 nucleotide sequence: TGTGCCACCGGGAACCAGCCCCAGCATTTT.